This TCR beta chain was identified in a study of OX40 agonist ivuxolimab in advanced cancers. Note on this clone: The antigen is not known.

Here immunoSEQ multiplex PCR was the method, and the copy in TCRdb shows in-frame clones only, minus some. The sample carries under 50,000 clones, about 79% recorded once. Study-level points and caveats: Clones of CD4+ and CD8+ blood T cells grew by week 6 at doses of 0.1 to 3.0 mg/kg. Partial responders at 0.1-3.0 mg/kg showed near-lowest clonal expansion.

Anyone with autoimmune disease history or systemic immunosuppression was excluded. Here the sequenced sample was CD4+ or CD8+ T cells sorted from blood, taken in a trial of the OX40 agonist ivuxolimab. The receptor comes from an adult with an advanced solid tumor such as melanoma, head and neck, liver or kidney cancer.

The CDR3 region is CASSQDRSGRSVSYEQYF. The CDR3 DNA reads as TGCGCCAGCAGCCAAGATCGCTCGGGACGCAGTGTCTCCTACGAGCAGTACTTC. This chain joins TRBV4-1 and TRBJ2-7; D may correspond to TRBD1 or TRBD2 (5 bases each). This CDR3 is built from 18 residues. CDR1 and CDR2 (germline): MGHRA, YSYEKL. The V gene lost 0 bases and the J gene lost 0 bases, with 18 bases spanning the gap.